Below, 29 T cell receptor beta chains from the same sample are listed, as sequenced in a study of T cell responses to AZD1222 COVID-19 vaccine. This table comes from immunoSEQ multiplex PCR, and its TCRdb copy is limited to in-frame clones, with some not included. The sample contains roughly 98,000 clones, around 85% of which appear only once. The sample here was peripheral blood, taken 28 days after the second AZD1222 dose. The receptors stem from an adult who received the AZD1222 COVID-19 vaccine.

The gene calls are TRBV10-3 and TRBJ1-1, with D uncertain. V gave up 6 bases and J gave up 1 base, with 9 bases separating them. This CDR3 region has 13 residues. Germline CDR1 reads ENHRY; CDR2 reads SYGVKD. The CDR3 coding sequence is TGTGCCATCAGCGGGATGGAGAACACTGAAGCTTTCTTT. Amino acid sequence: CAISGMENTEAFF.

The chain employs TRBV4-3 and TRBJ2-1, with TRBD2 identical over 12 bases. J lost 1 base, V lost 4 bases, and 11 bases had no gene match. Germline values: CDR1 LGHNA, CDR2 YSLEER. This CDR3 contains 19 residues. CDR3 sequence reads: CASSLQPGLAGPSYNEQFF. In DNA form, the CDR3 reads TGCGCCAGCAGCCTACAACCGGGACTAGCGGGCCCATCCTACAATGAGCAGTTCTTC.

By sample share, this clone is medium-sized. The gene calls are TRBV2 and TRBJ1-2; D unclear. This CDR3 spans 14 amino acids. CDR1 SNHLY and CDR2 FYNNEI come from the germline V gene. Trimming removed 2 bases at V and 7 bases at J, with 14 bases between. CDR3 bases: TGTGCCAGCAGTGAATTTACAGTCTCCAGTGGCTACACCTTC. Protein sequence: CASSEFTVSSGYTF.

The chain combines TRBV19 with TRBJ2-5, with 9 positions matching TRBD2. V lost 3 bases and J lost 5; bases outside the gene matches: 10. CDR3 length: 16 residues. CDR1 and CDR2 from the germline V gene are LNHDA and SQIVND (reference sequence). The chain's CDR3 is CASSIGAGGPPETQYF. CDR3 sequence (DNA): TGTGCCAGTAGTATCGGAGCGGGAGGCCCCCCGGAGACCCAGTACTTC.

The CDR3 bases are TGTGCCTGGAGTGTACAAGATACGCAGTATTTT. Translating it yields CAWSVQDTQYF. The chain is built from TRBV30 and TRBJ2-3; D not certain. CDR1 is GTSNPN and CDR2 is SVGIG in the germline V gene (reference sequence). The V gene lost 0 bases and the J gene lost 5 bases, with 3 bases spanning the gap. The CDR3 has 11 residues.

This clone was detected a few times. The chain employs TRBV2 and TRBJ1-2; possibly TRBD1 for D (6 bases). The CDR3 length is 15 residues. The ends were cut back, 4 bases at V and 0 bases at J, with 12 bases in the middle. Germline V lookup: CDR1 SNHLY, CDR2 FYNNEI. The CDR3: CASSGPQGTNYGYTF. The DNA of the CDR3 is TGTGCCAGCAGTGGCCCACAGGGTACTAACTATGGCTACACCTTC.

The J gene is TRBJ2-7, the V gene TRBV14; D remains unclear. Germline lookup yields CDR1 SGHDN and CDR2 FVKESK. The CDR3 is 17 amino acids. V was trimmed by 4 bases and J by 2 bases, leaving 21 bases between them. CDR3 loop: CASSRIPKEQRAYEQYF. CDR3 DNA: TGTGCCAGCAGCCGAATACCCAAGGAGCAAAGGGCCTACGAGCAGTACTTC.

The V and J genes are TRBV29-1 and TRBJ1-4; D is possibly TRBD1 (5 bases). Trimming pared 4 bases from V and 5 bases from J, leaving 14 bases between. The CDR3 contains 14 residues. Germline values: CDR1 SQVTM, CDR2 ANQGSEA. This chain's CDR3 is CSVALPGGNEKLFF. CDR3 in DNA: TGCAGCGTTGCGCTCCCGGGGGGGAATGAAAAACTGTTTTTT.

The chain recombines TRBV5-8 with TRBJ1-1, with D perhaps matching TRBD1 (5 bases). The V and J ends lost 0 bases and 1 base respectively, with 7 bases between them. This CDR3 is built from 14 residues. The germline CDR1 and CDR2 sequences are SGHTS and YDEGEE. The chain's CDR3 is CASSLVGQNTEAFF. The DNA of the CDR3 is TGTGCCAGCAGCTTGGTGGGGCAGAACACTGAAGCTTTCTTT. The full variable domain, with the rest looked up from reference TRBV5-8 and TRBJ1-1, is EAGVTQSPTHLIKTRGQQATLRCSPISGHTSVYWYQQALGLGLQFLLWYDEGEERNRGNFPPRFSGRQFPNYSSELNVNALELEDSALYLCASSLVGQNTEAFFGQGTRLTVV.

The rearrangement links TRBV5-1 to TRBJ2-7; 10 bases match TRBD2. The CDR3 runs to 16 residues. Germline CDR1 is SGHRS and CDR2 is YFSETQ. J lost 0 bases, V lost 4 bases, and 7 bases had no gene match. This CDR3 is CASSRTTSGASYEQYF. The CDR3 DNA reads as TGCGCCAGCAGCCGTACTACTAGCGGGGCCTCCTACGAGCAGTACTTC.

The genes are TRBV5-1 and TRBJ1-4, with D possibly being TRBD1 (6 bases). CDR1 and CDR2 (germline): SGHRS, YFSETQ. V lost 2 bases and J lost 1, with 12 bases in between. This CDR3 is built from 16 residues. The CDR3 DNA reads as TGCGCCAGCAGCTTACAGGGATTTGGAACTAATGAAAAACTGTTTTTT. It yields the protein CASSLQGFGTNEKLFF. Together with reference TRBV5-1 and TRBJ1-4, the CDR3 gives the full variable domain: KAGVTQTPRYLIKTRGQQVTLSCSPISGHRSVSWYQQTPGQGLQFLFEYFSETQRNKGNFPGRFSGRQFSNSRSEMNVSTLELGDSALYLCASSLQGFGTNEKLFFGSGTQLSVL.

This clone was detected a few times. The chain's CDR3 is CASNPRENANTGELFF. As DNA, the CDR3 is TGTGCCAGTAATCCGAGGGAGAATGCGAACACCGGGGAGCTGTTTTTT. The chain combines TRBV19 with TRBJ2-2; TRBD2 might be the D (5 bases). In germline, CDR1 is LNHDA, CDR2 SQIVND (reference sequence). V gave up 7 bases and J gave up 0 bases, with 15 bases separating them. The CDR3 totals 16 residues.

CDR3 in amino acids: CASSTVPGHYGYTF. The CDR3 bases are TGTGCCAGCAGTACCGTCCCAGGCCACTATGGCTACACCTTC. The chain links TRBV3-1 (or the pseudogene TRBV3-2) to TRBJ1-2; D is unresolved. The V end was cut by 6 bases, the J end by 3 bases, with 14 bases between. Germline assignment: CDR1 LGHDT and CDR2 YNNKEL (reference sequence). This CDR3 region has 14 residues.

This clone has just a few counts. The chain combines TRBV10-3 with TRBJ1-1; a possible D gene is TRBD1 (6 bases). Germline V gives CDR1 ENHRY, CDR2 SYGVKD. The CDR3 contains 16 residues. Trimming removed 2 bases from V and 1 base from J, with 14 bases in between. The CDR3 loop reads CAISEPSTGPNTEAFF. The DNA for the CDR3 is TGTGCCATCAGTGAGCCATCGACAGGACCGAACACTGAAGCTTTCTTT.

In its sample, this clone was seen a few times. The chain couples TRBV12-3 or TRBV12-4 to TRBJ2-7; weak D call: TRBD2 (6 bases). CDR3 size: 13 residues. Trimming pared 1 base from V and 3 bases from J, leaving 7 bases between. The chain's CDR3 is CASSLGGGYEQYF. CDR3 coding DNA: TGTGCCAGCAGTTTAGGGGGAGGCTACGAGCAGTACTTC.

This chain joins TRBV9 and TRBJ2-1, with 10 positions matching TRBD2. J lost 6 bases, V lost 3 bases, and 6 bases had no gene match. Germline values: CDR1 SGDLS, CDR2 YYNGEE. This CDR3 is 15 amino acids long. CDR3 nucleotides: TGTGCCAGCAGCGCCGGACTAGCGGTTAGCAATGAGCAGTTCTTC. Encoded protein: CASSAGLAVSNEQFF.

The rearrangement uses TRBV24-1 and TRBJ1-1; TRBD1 is a possible D gene (5 bases). There are 14 residues in the CDR3. V was cut by 3 bases and J by 7 bases, with 14 bases left in between. CDR1 is KGHDR, CDR2 SFDVKD, per germline. DNA for the CDR3: TGTGCCACCAGTGATCGGGGCGCAGGGAATGAAGCTTTCTTT. Its protein product is CATSDRGAGNEAFF.

The chain uses TRBV27 and TRBJ2-2; 12 positions agree with TRBD2. Germline values: CDR1 MNHEY, CDR2 SMNVEV (reference sequence). J was trimmed by 3 bases and V by 8 bases; bases with no gene match: 16. This CDR3 comprises 19 residues. CDR3: CASYPIGLAGGPYTGELFF. CDR3 DNA: TGTGCCAGCTACCCCATCGGCCTAGCGGGAGGGCCGTACACCGGGGAGCTGTTTTTT.

This rearrangement joins TRBV4-1 to TRBJ1-1, with D possibly TRBD1 on 5 matching bases. V was pared by 1 base and J by 4 bases, with 16 bases between. Germline lookup yields CDR1 MGHRA and CDR2 YSYEKL. CDR3 length: 16 amino acids. The CDR3 DNA is TGCGCCAGCAGCCAAGTTGTTCGTTCGGGGCTCACTGAAGCTTTCTTT. Translated: CASSQVVRSGLTEAFF.

The chain combines TRBV3-1 (or the pseudogene TRBV3-2) with TRBJ2-2; D ambiguous. CDR1 is LGHDT and CDR2 is YNNKEL in the germline V gene (reference sequence). Deletions cut 1 base from V and 5 bases from J, with 11 bases between. This CDR3 spans 15 amino acids. This chain's CDR3 is CASSQVRPSTGELFF. CDR3 coding DNA: TGTGCCAGCAGCCAAGTCAGACCCTCGACCGGGGAGCTGTTTTTT.

The chain is built from TRBV18 and TRBJ2-7, with 10 bases that match TRBD1. The CDR3 is 14 amino acids. Per germline, CDR1 KGHSH and CDR2 LQKENI. J was trimmed by 2 bases and V by 6 bases; bases with no gene match: 4. The CDR3 sequence is CASSPGQGTYEQYF. The CDR3 DNA reads TGTGCCAGCTCGCCGGGACAGGGGACCTACGAGCAGTACTTC.

This sequence joins TRBV19 and TRBJ1-5; 10 bases are shared with TRBD1. This CDR3 spans 16 amino acids. J gave up 6 bases and V 3 bases, and 8 bases lay outside the gene matches. Germline CDR1 and CDR2: LNHDA and SQIVND (reference sequence). Here the CDR3 DNA reads TGTGCCAGTAGTATTGTGGGACAGGGGAGTGCTCAGCCCCAGCATTTT. Amino acid sequence: CASSIVGQGSAQPQHF. Using reference TRBV19 and TRBJ1-5 for the parts outside the CDR3, the full variable domain is DGGITQSPKYLFRKEGQNVTLSCEQNLNHDAMYWYRQDPGQGLRLIYYSQIVNDFQKGDIAEGYSVSREKKESFPLTVTSAQKNPTAFYLCASSIVGQGSAQPQHFGDGTRLSIL.

The rearrangement links TRBV20-1 to TRBJ1-1; possible D gene TRBD1, 6 bases. This CDR3 has 13 amino acids. Germline CDR1 reads DFQATT; CDR2 reads SNEGSKA (reference sequence). Trimming took off 3 bases at V and 10 bases at J, with 18 bases between the two ends. CDR3 nucleotide sequence: TGCAGTGCTAGTTCGGGGGGGCCGTTTTTAGCTTTCTTT. Amino acids: CSASSGGPFLAFF.

V usage is TRBV6-5 and J usage is TRBJ2-4, with unresolved D. Germline V CDR1 and CDR2: MNHEY, SVGAGI. Deletions cut 6 bases from V and 6 bases from J, with 15 bases between. There are 14 residues in the CDR3. The CDR3 DNA reads TGTGCCAGCAGAGCCGACATACGTGGAAACATTCAGTACTTC. Protein sequence: CASRADIRGNIQYF.

The chain uses TRBV29-1 and TRBJ1-4; TRBD1 matches at 12 bases. Germline CDR1 reads SQVTM; CDR2 reads ANQGSEA. This CDR3 region has 16 residues. CDR3 sequence (DNA): TGCACAACCGTCTGGGGACAGGGGGCGAAAAATGAAAAACTGTTTTTT. It codes for CTTVWGQGAKNEKLFF.

This clone was counted only a few times. The chain carries TRBV20-1 and TRBJ2-7, with 9 bases that match TRBD1. Germline CDR1 and CDR2: DFQATT and SNEGSKA (reference sequence). This CDR3 has 16 residues. Trimming removed 3 bases from V and 5 bases from J; junction bases left unmatched: 14. CDR3 sequence (DNA): TGCAGTGCTAGTGGACTCCCGGGACAGGGTGGGGACGAGCAGTACTTC. Translation: CSASGLPGQGGDEQYF.

The V call is TRBV5-1, the J call TRBJ2-1, with D unresolved. The ends were cut back, 2 bases at V and 0 bases at J, with 18 bases in the middle. The CDR3 consists of 18 residues. Germline V gene data show CDR1 as SGHRS and CDR2 as YFSETQ. As DNA, the CDR3 is TGCGCCAGCAGCTTTGACGCCACACTACTGCCCTCCTACAATGAGCAGTTCTTC. Translating gives CASSFDATLLPSYNEQFF.

The rearrangement uses TRBV18 and TRBJ2-7, with D perhaps TRBD2 (6 bases). V gave up 1 base and J gave up 2 bases, with 6 bases separating them. The CDR3 is 13 residues long. The V gene's germline CDR1 is KGHSH and CDR2 LQKENI. The CDR3 nucleotides read TGTGCCAGCTCACCACGGGAGGCCTACGAGCAGTACTTC. Translating gives CASSPREAYEQYF.

The chain is built from TRBV7-6 and TRBJ2-1; perhaps D is TRBD1 or TRBD2 (5 bases each). V lost 2 bases and J lost 3, with 14 bases in between. CDR3 size: 16 residues. The germline CDR1 and CDR2 sequences are SGHVS and FNYEAQ. The CDR3 bases are TGTGCCAGCAGCTTACGTGAGGGGCCGGTCTACAATGAGCAGTTCTTC. It specifies CASSLREGPVYNEQFF.